Reported below is one T cell receptor beta chain. J lost 1 base, V lost 6 bases, and 4 bases had no gene match. Germline values: CDR1 KGHSH, CDR2 LQKENI. The CDR3 length is 14 residues. This entry comes from a study of blood T cell repertoires in COVID-19. Study-level information: Samples came from the United States, Italy and Spain, spanning acute and convalescent COVID-19.

The authors' processing: Estimation of nucleated cell counts relied on the amplification of reference gene primers. The table came from immunoSEQ multiplex PCR; TCRdb's copy has only in-frame clones and leaves some out. The V and J calls and clone size were taken over from that table, and D and trimming were inferred from the DNA. The table includes about 240,000 clones, 75% to 90% detected once. The sequencing input was peripheral blood. This chain connects TRBV18 to TRBJ1-1, with 8 nucleotides matching TRBD1. This receptor was obtained from a woman of 80 years or more with COVID-19, enrolled during active disease. In DNA, the CDR3 is TGTGCCAGCTCCTCAGGGACAGGGAACACTGAAGCTTTCTTT. Protein: CASSSGTGNTEAFF.